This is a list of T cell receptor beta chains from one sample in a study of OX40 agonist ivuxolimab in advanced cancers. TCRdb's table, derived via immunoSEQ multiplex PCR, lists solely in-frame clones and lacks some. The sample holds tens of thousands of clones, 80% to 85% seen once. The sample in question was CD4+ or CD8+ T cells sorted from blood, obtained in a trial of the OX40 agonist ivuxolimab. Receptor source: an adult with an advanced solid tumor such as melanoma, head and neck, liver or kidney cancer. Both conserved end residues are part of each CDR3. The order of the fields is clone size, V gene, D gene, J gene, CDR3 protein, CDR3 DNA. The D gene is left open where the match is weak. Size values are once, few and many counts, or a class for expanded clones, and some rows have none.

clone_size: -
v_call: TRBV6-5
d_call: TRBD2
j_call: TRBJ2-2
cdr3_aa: CASSRLAGNTGELFF
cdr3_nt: TGTGCCAGCAGTCGACTAGCGGGGAACACCGGGGAGCTGTTTTTT

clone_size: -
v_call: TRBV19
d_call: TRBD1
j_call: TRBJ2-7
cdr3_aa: CASSPGQGGPYEQYF
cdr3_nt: TGTGCCAGTTCACCGGGACAGGGTGGCCCATACGAGCAGTACTTC

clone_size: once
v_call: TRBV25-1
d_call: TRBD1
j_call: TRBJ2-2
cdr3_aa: CASSDTGTGNTGELFF
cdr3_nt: TGTGCCAGCAGTGATACCGGGACAGGAAACACCGGGGAGCTGTTTTTT

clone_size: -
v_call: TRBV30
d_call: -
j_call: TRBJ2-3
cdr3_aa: CASTGPPATDTQYF
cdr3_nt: TGTGCCTCCACCGGCCCCCCCGCAACAGATACGCAGTATTTT

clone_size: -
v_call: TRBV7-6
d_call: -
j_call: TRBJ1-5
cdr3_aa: CASSLSGGQPQHF
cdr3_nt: TGTGCCAGCAGCTTATCCGGCGGTCAGCCCCAGCATTTT

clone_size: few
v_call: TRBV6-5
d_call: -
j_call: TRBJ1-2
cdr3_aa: CASSPGYGYTF
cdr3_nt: TGTGCCAGCAGTCCCGGGTATGGCTACACCTTC

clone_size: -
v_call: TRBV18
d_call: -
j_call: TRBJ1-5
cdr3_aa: CASSPPHGPSNQPQHF
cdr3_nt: TGTGCCAGCTCACCACCCCACGGTCCATCTAATCAGCCCCAGCATTTT

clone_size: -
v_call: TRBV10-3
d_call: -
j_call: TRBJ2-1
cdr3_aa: CAISSGLWSEQFF
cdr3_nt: TGTGCCATCAGTTCGGGACTTTGGAGTGAGCAGTTCTTC

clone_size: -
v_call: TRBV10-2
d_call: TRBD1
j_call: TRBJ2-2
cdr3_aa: CASKLAGGRGELFF
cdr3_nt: TGCGCCAGCAAGTTGGCAGGGGGAAGGGGGGAGCTGTTTTTT

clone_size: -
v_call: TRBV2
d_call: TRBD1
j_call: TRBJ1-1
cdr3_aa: CATLGQGNSEAFF
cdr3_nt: TGTGCCACCCTGGGACAGGGGAACTCTGAAGCTTTCTTT

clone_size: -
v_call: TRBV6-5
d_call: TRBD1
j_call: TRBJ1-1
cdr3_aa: CASIPRDRDEAFF
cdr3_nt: TGTGCCAGCATTCCACGGGACAGGGACGAAGCTTTCTTT

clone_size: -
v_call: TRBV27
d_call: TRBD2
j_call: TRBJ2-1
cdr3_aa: CASSSGLASDEQFF
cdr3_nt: TGTGCCAGCAGTTCGGGACTAGCGTCGGATGAGCAGTTCTTC

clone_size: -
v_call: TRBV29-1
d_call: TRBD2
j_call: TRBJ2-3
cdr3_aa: CSVEGTSGTQYF
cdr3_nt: TGCAGCGTTGAGGGGACTAGCGGCACGCAGTATTTT

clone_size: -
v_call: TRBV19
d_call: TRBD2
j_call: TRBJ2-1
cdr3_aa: CASSPLAGDFDNEQFF
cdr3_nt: TGTGCCAGTAGTCCCCTAGCGGGAGATTTCGACAATGAGCAGTTCTTC

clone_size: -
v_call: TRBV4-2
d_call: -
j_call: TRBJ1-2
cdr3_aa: CASSQDPGTPNYGYTF
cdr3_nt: TGTGCCAGCAGCCAAGACCCCGGGACACCGAACTATGGCTACACCTTC

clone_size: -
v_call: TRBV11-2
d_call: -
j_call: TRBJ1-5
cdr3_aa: CASSSRENQPQHF
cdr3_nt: TGTGCCAGCAGCTCCCGAGAGAATCAGCCCCAGCATTTT

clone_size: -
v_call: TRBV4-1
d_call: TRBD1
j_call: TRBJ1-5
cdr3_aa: CASSQATGTQPQHF
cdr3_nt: TGCGCCAGCAGCCAAGCGACAGGGACTCAGCCCCAGCATTTT

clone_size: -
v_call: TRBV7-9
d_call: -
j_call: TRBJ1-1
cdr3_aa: CASSSPGVGTEAFF
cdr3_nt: TGTGCCAGCAGCTCTCCAGGGGTTGGAACTGAAGCTTTCTTT

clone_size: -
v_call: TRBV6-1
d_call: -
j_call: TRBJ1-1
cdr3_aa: CASSAQENTEAFF
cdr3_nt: TGTGCCAGCAGCGCACAGGAGAACACTGAAGCTTTCTTT

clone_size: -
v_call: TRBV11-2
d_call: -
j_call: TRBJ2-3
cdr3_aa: CASSFDRADTQYF
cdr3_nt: TGTGCCAGCAGCTTTGACCGAGCAGATACGCAGTATTTT

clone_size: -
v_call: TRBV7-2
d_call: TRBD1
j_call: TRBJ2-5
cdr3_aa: CASSSGQAKRETQYF
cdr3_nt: TGTGCCAGCAGCTCCGGACAGGCCAAGCGGGAGACCCAGTACTTC

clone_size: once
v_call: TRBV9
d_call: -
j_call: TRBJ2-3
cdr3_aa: CASSVVAGASTDTQYF
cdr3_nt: TGTGCCAGCAGCGTAGTCGCGGGGGCTAGCACAGATACGCAGTATTTT

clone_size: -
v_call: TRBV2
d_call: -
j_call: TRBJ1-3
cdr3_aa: CASSLDRSSGNTIYF
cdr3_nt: TGTGCCAGCAGCTTAGACAGGTCCTCTGGAAACACCATATATTTT

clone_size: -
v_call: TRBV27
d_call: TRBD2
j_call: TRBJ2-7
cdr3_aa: CASSLSGGREYEQYF
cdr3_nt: TGTGCCAGCAGTTTATCCGGCGGGAGGGAATACGAGCAGTACTTC

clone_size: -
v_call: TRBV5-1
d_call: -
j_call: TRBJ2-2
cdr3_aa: CASSLVAAEGPGELFF
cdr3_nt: TGCGCCAGCAGCTTGGTGGCGGCCGAAGGCCCCGGGGAGCTGTTTTTT